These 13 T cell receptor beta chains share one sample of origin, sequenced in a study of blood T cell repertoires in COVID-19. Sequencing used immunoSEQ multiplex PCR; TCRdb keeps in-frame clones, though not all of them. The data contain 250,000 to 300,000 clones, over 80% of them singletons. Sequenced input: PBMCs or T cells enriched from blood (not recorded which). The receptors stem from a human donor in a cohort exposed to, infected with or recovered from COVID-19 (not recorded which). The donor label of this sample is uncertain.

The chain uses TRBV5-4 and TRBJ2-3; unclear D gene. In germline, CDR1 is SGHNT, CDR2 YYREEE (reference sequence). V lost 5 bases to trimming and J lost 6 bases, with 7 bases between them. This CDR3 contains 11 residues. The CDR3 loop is CASRSSDTQYF. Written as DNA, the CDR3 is TGTGCCAGCAGGTCCTCCGATACGCAGTATTTT. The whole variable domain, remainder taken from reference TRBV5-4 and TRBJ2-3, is ETGVTQSPTHLIKTRGQQVTLRCSSQSGHNTVSWYQQALGQGPQFIFQYYREEENGRGNFPPRFSGLQFPNYSSELNVNALELDDSALYLCASRSSDTQYFGPGTRLTVL.

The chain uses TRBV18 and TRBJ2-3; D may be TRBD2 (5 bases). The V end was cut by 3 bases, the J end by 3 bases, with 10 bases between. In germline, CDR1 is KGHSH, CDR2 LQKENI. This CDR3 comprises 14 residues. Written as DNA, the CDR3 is TGTGCCAGCTCACCGGACTTCCCGACAGATACGCAGTATTTT. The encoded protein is CASSPDFPTDTQYF.

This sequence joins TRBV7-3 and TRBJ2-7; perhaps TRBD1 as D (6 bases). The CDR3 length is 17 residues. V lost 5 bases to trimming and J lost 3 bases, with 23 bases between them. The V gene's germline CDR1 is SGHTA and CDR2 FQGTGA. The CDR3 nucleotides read TGTGCCAGCAGCCAGACTACAGGGCCAGGTTTTGTCTACGAGCAGTACTTC. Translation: CASSQTTGPGFVYEQYF. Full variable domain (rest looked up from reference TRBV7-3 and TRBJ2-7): GAGVSQTPSNKVTEKGKYVELRCDPISGHTALYWYRQSLGQGPEFLIYFQGTGAADDSGLPNDRFFAVRPEGSVSTLKIQRTERGDSAVYLCASSQTTGPGFVYEQYFGPGTRLTVT.

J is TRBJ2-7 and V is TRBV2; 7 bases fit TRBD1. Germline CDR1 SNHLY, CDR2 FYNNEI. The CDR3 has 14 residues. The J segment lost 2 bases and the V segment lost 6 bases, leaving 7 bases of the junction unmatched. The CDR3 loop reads CASRIGTEAYEQYF. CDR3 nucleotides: TGTGCCAGCAGAATCGGGACAGAGGCCTACGAGCAGTACTTC. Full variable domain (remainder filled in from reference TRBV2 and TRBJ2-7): EPEVTQTPSHQVTQMGQEVILRCVPISNHLYFYWYRQILGQKVEFLVSFYNNEISEKSEIFDDQFSVERPDGSNFTLKIRSTKLEDSAMYFCASRIGTEAYEQYFGPGTRLTVT.

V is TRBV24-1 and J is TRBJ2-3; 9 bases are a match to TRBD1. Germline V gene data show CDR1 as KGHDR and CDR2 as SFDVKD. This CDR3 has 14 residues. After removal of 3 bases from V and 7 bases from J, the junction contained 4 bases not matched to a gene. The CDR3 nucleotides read TGTGCCACCAGTGATACAGGGGGCGGAAATACGCAGTATTTT. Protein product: CATSDTGGGNTQYF.

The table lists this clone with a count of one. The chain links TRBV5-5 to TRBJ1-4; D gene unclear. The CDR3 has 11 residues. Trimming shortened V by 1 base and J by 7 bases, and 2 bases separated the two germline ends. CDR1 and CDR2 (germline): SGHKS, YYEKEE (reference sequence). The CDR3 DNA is TGTGCCAGCAGCTTGCGTGAAAAACTGTTTTTT. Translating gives CASSLREKLFF. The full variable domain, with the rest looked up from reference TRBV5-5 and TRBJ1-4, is DAGVTQSPTHLIKTRGQQVTLRCSPISGHKSVSWYQQVLGQGPQFIFQYYEKEERGRGNFPDRFSARQFPNYSSELNVNALLLGDSALYLCASSLREKLFFGSGTQLSVL.

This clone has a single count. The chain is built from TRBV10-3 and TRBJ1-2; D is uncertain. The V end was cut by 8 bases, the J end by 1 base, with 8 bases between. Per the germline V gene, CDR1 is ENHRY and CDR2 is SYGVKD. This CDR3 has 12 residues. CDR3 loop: CAIEQRNYGYTF. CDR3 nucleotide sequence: TGTGCCATCGAGCAACGTAACTATGGCTACACCTTC.

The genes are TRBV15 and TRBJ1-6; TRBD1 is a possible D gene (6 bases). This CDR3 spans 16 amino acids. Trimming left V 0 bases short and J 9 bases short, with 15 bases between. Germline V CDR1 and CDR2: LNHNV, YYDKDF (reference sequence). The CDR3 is CATSRDQAGAVSPLHF. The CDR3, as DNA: TGTGCCACCAGCAGAGATCAGGCGGGGGCGGTTTCACCCCTCCACTTT.

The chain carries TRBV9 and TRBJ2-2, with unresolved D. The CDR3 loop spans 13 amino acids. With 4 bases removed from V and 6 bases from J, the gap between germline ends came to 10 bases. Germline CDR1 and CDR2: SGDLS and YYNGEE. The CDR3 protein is CASSPRGAGELFF. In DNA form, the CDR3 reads TGTGCCAGCAGCCCTAGAGGCGCCGGGGAGCTGTTTTTT.

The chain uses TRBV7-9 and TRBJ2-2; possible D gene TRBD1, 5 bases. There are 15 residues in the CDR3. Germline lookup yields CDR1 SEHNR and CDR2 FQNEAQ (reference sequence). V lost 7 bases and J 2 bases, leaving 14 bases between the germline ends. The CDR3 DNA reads TGTGCCAGCACCCCAGCTCAGGGTAACACCGGGGAGCTGTTTTTT. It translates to CASTPAQGNTGELFF. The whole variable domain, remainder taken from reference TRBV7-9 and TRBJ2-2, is DTGVSQNPRHKITKRGQNVTFRCDPISEHNRLYWYRQTLGQGPEFLTYFQNEAQLEKSRLLSDRFSAERPKGSFSTLEIQRTEQGDSAMYLCASTPAQGNTGELFFGEGSRLTVL.

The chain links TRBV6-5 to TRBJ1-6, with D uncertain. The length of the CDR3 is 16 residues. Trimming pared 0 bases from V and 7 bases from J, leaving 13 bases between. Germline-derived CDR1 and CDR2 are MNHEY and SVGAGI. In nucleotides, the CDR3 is TGTGCCAGCAGTTACTCGTTCAGAACAACGAATTCACCCCTCCACTTT. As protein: CASSYSFRTTNSPLHF.

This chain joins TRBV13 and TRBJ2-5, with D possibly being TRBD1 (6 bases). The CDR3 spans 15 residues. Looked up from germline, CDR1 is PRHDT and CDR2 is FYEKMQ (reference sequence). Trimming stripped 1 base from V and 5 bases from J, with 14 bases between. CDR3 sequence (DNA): TGTGCCAGCAGCTTAGTGACAGGCGCGGTGGAGACCCAGTACTTC. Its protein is CASSLVTGAVETQYF.

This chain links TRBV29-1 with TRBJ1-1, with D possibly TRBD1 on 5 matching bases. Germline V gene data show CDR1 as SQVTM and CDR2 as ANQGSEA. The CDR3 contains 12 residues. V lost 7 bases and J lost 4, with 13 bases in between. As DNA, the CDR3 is TGCAGCGGGGGGAACCCGGGCACTGAAGCTTTCTTT. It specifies CSGGNPGTEAFF.